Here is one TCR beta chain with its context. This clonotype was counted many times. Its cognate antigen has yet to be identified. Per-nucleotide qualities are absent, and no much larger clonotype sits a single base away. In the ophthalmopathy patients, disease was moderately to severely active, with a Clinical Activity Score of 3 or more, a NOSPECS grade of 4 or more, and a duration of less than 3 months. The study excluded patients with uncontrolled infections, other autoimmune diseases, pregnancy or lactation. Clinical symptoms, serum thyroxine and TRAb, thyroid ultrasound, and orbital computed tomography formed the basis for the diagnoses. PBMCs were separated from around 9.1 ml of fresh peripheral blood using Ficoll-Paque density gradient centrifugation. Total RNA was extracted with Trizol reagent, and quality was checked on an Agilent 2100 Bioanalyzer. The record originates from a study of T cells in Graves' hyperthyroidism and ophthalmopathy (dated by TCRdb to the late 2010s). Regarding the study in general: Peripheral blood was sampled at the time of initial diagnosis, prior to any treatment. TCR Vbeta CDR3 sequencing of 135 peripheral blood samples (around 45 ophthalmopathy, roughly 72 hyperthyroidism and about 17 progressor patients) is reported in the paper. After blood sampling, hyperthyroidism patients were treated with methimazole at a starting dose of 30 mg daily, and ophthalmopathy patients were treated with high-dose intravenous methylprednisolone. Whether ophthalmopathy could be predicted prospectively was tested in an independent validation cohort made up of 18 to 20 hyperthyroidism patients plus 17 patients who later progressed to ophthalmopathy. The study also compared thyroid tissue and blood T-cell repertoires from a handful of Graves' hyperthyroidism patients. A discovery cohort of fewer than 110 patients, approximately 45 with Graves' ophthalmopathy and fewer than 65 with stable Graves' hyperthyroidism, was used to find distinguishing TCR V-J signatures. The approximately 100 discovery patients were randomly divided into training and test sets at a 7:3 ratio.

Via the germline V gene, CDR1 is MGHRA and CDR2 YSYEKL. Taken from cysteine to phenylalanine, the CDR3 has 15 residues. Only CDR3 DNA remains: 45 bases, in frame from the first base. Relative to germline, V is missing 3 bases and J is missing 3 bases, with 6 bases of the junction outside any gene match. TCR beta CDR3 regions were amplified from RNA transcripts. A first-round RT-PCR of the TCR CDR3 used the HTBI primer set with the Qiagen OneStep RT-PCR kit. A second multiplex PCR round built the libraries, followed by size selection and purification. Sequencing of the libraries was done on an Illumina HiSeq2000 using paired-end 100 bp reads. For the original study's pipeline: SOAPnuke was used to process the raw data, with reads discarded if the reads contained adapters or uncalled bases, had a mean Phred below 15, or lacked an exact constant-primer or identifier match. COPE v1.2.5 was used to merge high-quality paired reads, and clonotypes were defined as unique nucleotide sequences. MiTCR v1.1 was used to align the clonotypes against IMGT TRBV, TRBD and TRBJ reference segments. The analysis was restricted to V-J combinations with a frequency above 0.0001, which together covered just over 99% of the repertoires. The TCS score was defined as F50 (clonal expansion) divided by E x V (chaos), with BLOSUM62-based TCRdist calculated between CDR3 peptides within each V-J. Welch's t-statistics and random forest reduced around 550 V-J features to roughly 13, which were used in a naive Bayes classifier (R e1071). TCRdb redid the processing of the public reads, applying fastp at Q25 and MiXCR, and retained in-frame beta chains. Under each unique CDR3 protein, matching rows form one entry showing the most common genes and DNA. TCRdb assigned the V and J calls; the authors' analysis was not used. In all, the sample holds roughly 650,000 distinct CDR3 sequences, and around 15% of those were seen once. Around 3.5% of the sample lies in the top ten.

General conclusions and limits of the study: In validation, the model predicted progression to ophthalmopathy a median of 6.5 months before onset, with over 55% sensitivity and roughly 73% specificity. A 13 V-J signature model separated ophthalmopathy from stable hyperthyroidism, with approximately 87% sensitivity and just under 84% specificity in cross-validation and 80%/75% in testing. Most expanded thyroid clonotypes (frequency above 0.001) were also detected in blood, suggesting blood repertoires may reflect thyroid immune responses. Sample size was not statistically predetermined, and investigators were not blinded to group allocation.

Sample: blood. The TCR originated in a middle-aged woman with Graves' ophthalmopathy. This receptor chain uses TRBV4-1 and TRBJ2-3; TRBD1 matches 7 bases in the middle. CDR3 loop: CASSQIQGKTDTQYF. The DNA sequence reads TGCGCCAGCAGCCAGATACAGGGGAAGACAGATACGCAGTATTTT.